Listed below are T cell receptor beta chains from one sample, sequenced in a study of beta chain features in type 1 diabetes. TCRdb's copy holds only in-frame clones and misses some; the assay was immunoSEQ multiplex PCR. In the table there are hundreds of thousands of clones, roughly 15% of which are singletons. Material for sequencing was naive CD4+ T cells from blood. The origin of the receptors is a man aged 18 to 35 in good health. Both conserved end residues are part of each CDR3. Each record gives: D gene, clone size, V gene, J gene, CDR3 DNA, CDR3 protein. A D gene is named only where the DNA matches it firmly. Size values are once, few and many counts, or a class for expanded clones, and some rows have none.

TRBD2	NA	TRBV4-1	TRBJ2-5	TGCGCCAGCAGCCCATCTCGCGGGGGTGAAGAGACCCAGTACTTC	CASSPSRGGEETQYF
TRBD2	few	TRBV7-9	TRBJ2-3	TGTGCCAGCAGCCAATTAGCGGGGGGCCTCACAGATACGCAGTATTTT	CASSQLAGGLTDTQYF
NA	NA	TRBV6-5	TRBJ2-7	TGTGCCAGCAGGAAACTAGGCGAGCAGTACTTC	CASRKLGEQYF
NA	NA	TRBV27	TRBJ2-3	TGTGCCAGCAGTTTGTGGCAGGGAAGCACAGATACGCAGTATTTT	CASSLWQGSTDTQYF
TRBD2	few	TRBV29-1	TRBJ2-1	TGCAGCGATAGACTAGCGGGAGGGCATGAGCAGTTCTTC	CSDRLAGGHEQFF
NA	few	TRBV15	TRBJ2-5	TGTGCCACCAGCAGAGGGGATCAAGAGACCCAGTACTTC	CATSRGDQETQYF
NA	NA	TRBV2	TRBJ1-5	TGTGCCAGCAGCCTAGGGCAGGCGAACAATCAGCCCCAGCATTTT	CASSLGQANNQPQHF
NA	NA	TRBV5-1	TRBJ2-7	TGCGCCAGCAGCTTGGCGGGGAACCCCAACGAGCAGTACTTC	CASSLAGNPNEQYF
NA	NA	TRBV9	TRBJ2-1	TGTGCCAGCAGCGTAGAAATAGGGACGGAGACCTACAATGAGCAGTTCTTC	CASSVEIGTETYNEQFF
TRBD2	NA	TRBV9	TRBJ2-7	TGTGCCAGCAGCGTAGATCCTAGCGGGGTTACCTACGAGCAGTACTTC	CASSVDPSGVTYEQYF
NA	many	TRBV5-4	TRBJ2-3	TGTGCCAGCAGCTTGTCGGCTAGCGACACAGATACGCAGTATTTT	CASSLSASDTDTQYF
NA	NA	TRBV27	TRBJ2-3	TGTGCCAGCAGTTTAGGTGGCAATACGCAGTATTTT	CASSLGGNTQYF
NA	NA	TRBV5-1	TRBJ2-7	TGCGCCAGCACACCGGGGACGGTTTCCTACGAGCAGTACTTC	CASTPGTVSYEQYF
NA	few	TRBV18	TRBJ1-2	TGTGCCAGCTCACCCATCTTGATCCCCTCAGGCTATGGCTACACCTTC	CASSPILIPSGYGYTF
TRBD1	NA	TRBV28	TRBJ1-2	TGTGCCAGCAGTTTCGGAGGGGGCGTCAATAACTATGGCTACACCTTC	CASSFGGGVNNYGYTF
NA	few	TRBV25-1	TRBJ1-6	TGTGCCAGCAGTGAGTCAACTGGGGGCAGGGGTTCACCCCTCCACTTT	CASSESTGGRGSPLHF
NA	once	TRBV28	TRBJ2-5	TGTGCCAGCAGGTTATCGGGAACCCAAGAGACCCAGTACTTC	CASRLSGTQETQYF
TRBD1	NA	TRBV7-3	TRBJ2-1	TGTGCCAGCAGCACCCTGAGACAGGGGAACCCAAACAATGAGCAGTTCTTC	CASSTLRQGNPNNEQFF
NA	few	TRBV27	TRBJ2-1	TGTGCCAGCAGGGGGGGCCTGGGGAGCTCCTACAATGAGCAGTTCTTC	CASRGGLGSSYNEQFF
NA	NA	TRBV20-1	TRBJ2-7	TGCAGTGGCGAGAACTACGAGCAGTACTTC	CSGENYEQYF
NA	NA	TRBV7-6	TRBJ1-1	TGTGCCAGCAGCGCGAGACCTACGGGGGAATCTGAAGCTTTCTTT	CASSARPTGESEAFF
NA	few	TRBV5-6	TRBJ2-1	TGTGCCAGCAGCTTGGTGACGGGTAGGGGAAATGAGCAGTTCTTC	CASSLVTGRGNEQFF
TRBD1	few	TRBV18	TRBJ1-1	TGTGCCAGCTCACCACAAGGACAGGGCACTGAAGCTTTCTTT	CASSPQGQGTEAFF
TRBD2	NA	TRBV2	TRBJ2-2	TGTGCCAACCACGTTTGGCGGGAGGGTTATAGCACCGGGGAGCTGTTTTTT	CANHVWREGYSTGELFF
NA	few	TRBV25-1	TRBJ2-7	TGTGCCAGCAGTGAATTAGCAGTCCCAACCTCCTACGAGCAGTACTTC	CASSELAVPTSYEQYF
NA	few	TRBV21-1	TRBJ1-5	TGTGCCAGCAGACAAGACAGGGGGCGGCATCAGCCCCAGCATTTT	CASRQDRGRHQPQHF
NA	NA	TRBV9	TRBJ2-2	TGTGCCAGCAGCCAGAAAATTGTGGGCACCGGGGAGCTGTTTTTT	CASSQKIVGTGELFF
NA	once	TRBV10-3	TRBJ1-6	TGTGCCGTAACCGGGACTAGTGATTCACCCCTCCACTTT	CAVTGTSDSPLHF
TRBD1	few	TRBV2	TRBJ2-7	TGTGCCAGCAGTGACCCTTGGACAGGGCGGTACGAGCAGTACTTC	CASSDPWTGRYEQYF
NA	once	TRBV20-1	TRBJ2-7	TGCAGTGCTAGGCAGGTTCACGAGCAGTACTTC	CSARQVHEQYF
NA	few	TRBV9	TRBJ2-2	TGTGCCAGCAGCCCCACGGAGGGAAGGACCGGGGAGCTGTTTTTT	CASSPTEGRTGELFF
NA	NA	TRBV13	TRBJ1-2	TGTGCCAGCAGAAAGACGCCTTGGACGGAGATTGGCTACACCTTC	CASRKTPWTEIGYTF
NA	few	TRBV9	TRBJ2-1	TGTGCCAGCAGCGTAGGAGGCAGCACCTACAATGAGCAGTTCTTC	CASSVGGSTYNEQFF
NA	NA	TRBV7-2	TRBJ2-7	TGTGCCAGCAGCTTAGCAGGGTCTATCTACGAGCAGTACTTC	CASSLAGSIYEQYF
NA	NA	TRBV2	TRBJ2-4	TGTGCCAGCAGCTCCGCTACAGGTGGTCTAGCCAAAAACATTCAGTACTTC	CASSSATGGLAKNIQYF
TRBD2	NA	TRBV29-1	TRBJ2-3	TGCAGCGTGCGAGTCGGGGCGGGAGTGGTAGATACGCAGTATTTT	CSVRVGAGVVDTQYF
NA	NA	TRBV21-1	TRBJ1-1	TGTGCCCCCCAAGCAACGGCAGGTAACGACACTGAAGCTTTCTTT	CAPQATAGNDTEAFF
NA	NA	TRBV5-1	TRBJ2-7	TGCGCCAGCAGCAGACAGGAGAACTACGAGCAGTACTTC	CASSRQENYEQYF
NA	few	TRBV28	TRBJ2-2	TGTGCCAGCAGTTTAGTGGCCGGGGAGCTGTTTTTT	CASSLVAGELFF
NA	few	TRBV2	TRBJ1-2	TGTGCCAGCAGTGAAGTATATGGCTACACCTTC	CASSEVYGYTF
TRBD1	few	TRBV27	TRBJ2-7	TGTGCCAGCAGTCCGTCCCGGGACAGGGGGGTCCCCTACGAGCAGTACTTC	CASSPSRDRGVPYEQYF
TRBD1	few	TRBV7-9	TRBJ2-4	TGTGCCAGCAGCCAAGGGACAGGGCTGGACATTCAGTACTTC	CASSQGTGLDIQYF
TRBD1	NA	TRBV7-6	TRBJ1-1	TGTGCCAGCAGCTTATTTGTAGGAGACAGGGCGATGACTGAAGCTTTCTTT	CASSLFVGDRAMTEAFF
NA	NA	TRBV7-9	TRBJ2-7	TGTGCCAGCAGCTTAAGGGAAGGACAGATTTACGAGCAGTACTTC	CASSLREGQIYEQYF
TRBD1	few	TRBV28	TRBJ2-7	TGTGCCAGCAGAATCAGGACAGGTAGCTCCTACGAGCAGTACTTC	CASRIRTGSSYEQYF
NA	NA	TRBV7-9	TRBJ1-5	TGTGCCAGCAGCCAAGCCGGGACATCTGATCAGCCCCAGCATTTT	CASSQAGTSDQPQHF
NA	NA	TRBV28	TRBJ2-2	TGTGCCAGCAGTAGGGGGAGCACCACCGGGGAGCTGTTTTTT	CASSRGSTTGELFF
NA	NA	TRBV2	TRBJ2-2	TGTGCCAGCACCCAGGGGAGGGCGAACACCGGGGAGCTGTTTTTT	CASTQGRANTGELFF
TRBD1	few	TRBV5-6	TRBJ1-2	TGTGCCAGCAGCCCCGGGACAGGGGGATATGGCTACACCTTC	CASSPGTGGYGYTF
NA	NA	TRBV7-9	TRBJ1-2	TGTGCCAGCAGCTTAGAAGGTGGCTACACCTTC	CASSLEGGYTF